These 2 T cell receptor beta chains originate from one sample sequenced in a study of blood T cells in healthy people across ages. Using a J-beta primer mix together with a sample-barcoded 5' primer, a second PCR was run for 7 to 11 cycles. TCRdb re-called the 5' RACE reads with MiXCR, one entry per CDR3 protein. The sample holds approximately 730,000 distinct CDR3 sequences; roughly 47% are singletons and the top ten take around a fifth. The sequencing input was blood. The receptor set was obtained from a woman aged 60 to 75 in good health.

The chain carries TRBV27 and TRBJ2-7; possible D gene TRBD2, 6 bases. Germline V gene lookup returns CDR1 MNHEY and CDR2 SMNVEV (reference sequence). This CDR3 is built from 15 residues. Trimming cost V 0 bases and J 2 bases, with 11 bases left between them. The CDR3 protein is CASSLSVSGPYEQYF. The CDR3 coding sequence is TGTGCCAGCAGTTTATCTGTGAGCGGGCCCTACGAGCAGTACTTC.

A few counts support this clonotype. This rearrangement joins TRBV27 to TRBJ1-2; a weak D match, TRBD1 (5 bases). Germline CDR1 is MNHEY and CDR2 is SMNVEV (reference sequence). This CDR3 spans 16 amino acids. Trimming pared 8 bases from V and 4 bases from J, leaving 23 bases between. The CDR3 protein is CASGPLGQGSSYGYTF. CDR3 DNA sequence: TGTGCCAGCGGCCCGTTGGGGCAGGGTAGTTCCTATGGCTACACCTTC.